This T cell receptor (beta chain) was observed in a study of human T cells and chemical hapten exposure. Trimming pared 3 bases from V and 8 bases from J, leaving 11 bases between. Per germline, CDR1 MGHRA and CDR2 YSYEKL. CDR3 length: 13 amino acids. Each CDR3 protein is one row after TCRdb ran MiXCR on the RACE reads. The profile shows a few hundred thousand distinct CDR3 sequences, about 6.3% of them singletons. Time point defined: patch test 2, 6 weeks after DPC sensitization. Treatment meaning: therapeutic diphenylcyclopropenone sensitization with weekly scalp DPC. The sequence derives from a woman aged 18 to 35 with alopecia areata. Some clones in this sample may be carry-over from other donors' samples. The chain couples TRBV4-1 to TRBJ2-1, with D tentatively TRBD1 (6 bases). Sequencing was performed on whole blood, taken in connection with sensitization to the hapten diphenylcyclopropenone (DPC). CDR3 bases: TGCGCCAGCAGCCAGCCTACAGGGTATGAGCAGTTCTTC. Its protein product is CASSQPTGYEQFF.